This is a list of T cell receptor beta chains from one sample in a study of T cell changes during pregnancy in multiple sclerosis. The assay was immunoSEQ multiplex PCR, and TCRdb's table has in-frame clones only and misses some. This table has about 61,000 clones, approximately 90% appearing once. The sequencing here drew on peripheral blood, taken in the first trimester of pregnancy. These receptors all stem from a female donor in good health, enrolled as a control in a pregnancy study. Each CDR3 is given with its conserved first and last residue. The order of the fields is V gene, J gene, D gene, clone size, CDR3 DNA, CDR3 protein. A D gene is named only where the DNA matches it firmly. Size tells how often a clone was seen (once, few, many) or the class of an expanded clone, and some rows leave it out.

>TRBV5-6|TRBJ1-1|.|.
TGTGCCAGCAGCTTGCAACAGGGAGGGCCTGAAGCTTTCTTT
CASSLQQGGPEAFF
>TRBV19|TRBJ1-6|.|.
TGTGCCAGTAGTATGGCGGGGGTCCCTAATTCACCCCTCCACTTT
CASSMAGVPNSPLHF
>TRBV30|TRBJ2-3|.|once
TGTGCCCGGGCATGGGGGACTAGCACAGATACGCAGTATTTT
CARAWGTSTDTQYF
>TRBV7-9|TRBJ1-4|.|.
TGTGCCAGCAGCCGCTCGGGGGCAACTAATGAAAAACTGTTTTTT
CASSRSGATNEKLFF
>TRBV7-2|TRBJ2-2|.|.
TGTGCCAGCAGCTTACTCCCGGGGGGCCGGAACACCGGGGAGCTGTTTTTT
CASSLLPGGRNTGELFF
>TRBV15|TRBJ1-6|.|few
TGTGCCACCAGCAGCCCATCTCATCGAGCTAATTCACCCCTCCACTTT
CATSSPSHRANSPLHF
>TRBV19|TRBJ2-3|TRBD2|.
TGTGCCAGTAGCTCACTAGCGGGGCCAGATACGCAGTATTTT
CASSSLAGPDTQYF
>TRBV7-2|TRBJ1-1|TRBD1|.
TGTGCCAGCAGCTTAGGGACAGGGAACACTGAAGCTTTCTTT
CASSLGTGNTEAFF
>TRBV9|TRBJ2-7|.|.
TGTGCCAGCAGCGTGGGGGGAAGGTCGGCCTACGAGCAGTACTTC
CASSVGGRSAYEQYF
>TRBV7-2|TRBJ1-5|.|.
TGTGCCAGCAGCTCCGGACTCCAGAGGGGCAATCAGCCCCAGCATTTT
CASSSGLQRGNQPQHF
>TRBV2|TRBJ1-1|TRBD1|.
TGTGCCAGCAGTGGTACAGGGGGCTTAATATTGGCTTTCTTT
CASSGTGGLILAFF
>TRBV6-5|TRBJ2-1|TRBD2|.
TGTGCCAGCAGAACGAGCGGGGGGTACAATGAGCAGTTCTTC
CASRTSGGYNEQFF
>TRBV5-1|TRBJ2-7|.|.
TGCGCCAGCAGCTACGGGTCCTACGAGCAGTACTTC
CASSYGSYEQYF
>TRBV4-3|TRBJ1-6|TRBD1|.
TGCGCCAGCAGCCCCGGGACAGGGGGGTCACCCCTCCACTTT
CASSPGTGGSPLHF
>TRBV7-2|TRBJ1-1|.|.
TGTGCCAGCAGCTCCTATTTAGGGAAGGGGGCTTTCTTT
CASSSYLGKGAFF
>TRBV29-1|TRBJ1-2|.|.
TGCAGCGTTGATTCAGGGGCGAACTATGGCTACACCTTC
CSVDSGANYGYTF
>TRBV5-8|TRBJ2-3|.|.
TGTGCCAGCAGCTTGGGAGGTCCAGATACGCAGTATTTT
CASSLGGPDTQYF
>TRBV2|TRBJ1-1|.|.
TGTGCCAGCAGGGGGAACAGGGACTTCTTT
CASRGNRDFF
>TRBV19|TRBJ1-4|.|.
TGTGCCAGTAGTATAGACAGGGCGACTAATGAAAAACTGTTTTTT
CASSIDRATNEKLFF
>TRBV27|TRBJ2-5|TRBD1|.
TGTGCCAGCAGTTTATCGCAGGGGACAGTGGGACAAGAGACCCAGTACTTC
CASSLSQGTVGQETQYF
>TRBV19|TRBJ2-3|.|.
TGTGCCAGTAGCCCCCGAGGCACCACTCGGGATACGCAGTATTTT
CASSPRGTTRDTQYF
>TRBV29-1|TRBJ1-1|TRBD1|.
TGCAGCGTTGAAGTGACAGGGGGAGCTTTCTTT
CSVEVTGGAFF
>TRBV19|TRBJ1-2|.|.
TGTGCCAGTAGTATAGACACAGGGAACTATGGCTACACCTTC
CASSIDTGNYGYTF
>TRBV6-5|TRBJ1-4|.|.
TGTGCCAGCAGCCCGGACCCGGGGACTAATGAAAAACTGTTTTTT
CASSPDPGTNEKLFF
>TRBV10-3|TRBJ1-4|TRBD1|.
TGTGCCATCAGTGAGTCCCCGGTAGGGACAGGAGCAACTAATGAAAAACTGTTTTTT
CAISESPVGTGATNEKLFF
>TRBV5-6|TRBJ2-1|.|.
TGTGCCAGCAGCACAGAGCGGAATGAGCAGTTCTTC
CASSTERNEQFF
>TRBV7-2|TRBJ2-3|.|.
TGTGCCAGCAGGAAAGGGGGATCTACCCTACATTCCACAGATACGCAGTATTTT
CASRKGGSTLHSTDTQYF
>TRBV9|TRBJ1-2|.|.
TGTGCCAGCAGCGTAGAAGTGGTGGGGGGCTATGGCTACACCTTC
CASSVEVVGGYGYTF
>TRBV21-1|TRBJ2-7|.|.
TGTGCCAGCAGCAAGGTCAGGACAGGGAGGAACTACGAGCAGTACTTC
CASSKVRTGRNYEQYF
>TRBV9|TRBJ1-6|TRBD1|.
TGTGCCAGCAGCGGGGGACAGGGGGGTTCACCCCTCCACTTT
CASSGGQGGSPLHF
>TRBV5-4|TRBJ2-7|.|.
TGTGCCAGCAGCTTGGCTGGCGGGGGCAGTTTCTCCGAGCAGTACTTC
CASSLAGGGSFSEQYF
>TRBV7-9|TRBJ2-3|TRBD2|.
TGTGCCAGCAGCTTAACTAGCGGGGGGCACCTCACAGATACGCAGTATTTT
CASSLTSGGHLTDTQYF
>TRBV5-6|TRBJ2-1|TRBD2|.
TGTGCCAGCAGCTTGTCACCGGGGGGAGATCGTGTGAATGAGCAGTTCTTC
CASSLSPGGDRVNEQFF
>TRBV6-4|TRBJ1-4|TRBD1|.
TGTGCCAGCAGCGCCGACAGGGCCGGTGAAAAACTGTTTTTT
CASSADRAGEKLFF
>TRBV6-6|TRBJ1-5|TRBD1|.
TGTGCCAGCAGACGGACAGGGGGCAATCAGCCCCAGCATTTT
CASRRTGGNQPQHF
>TRBV5-4|TRBJ1-3|TRBD1|.
TGTGCCAGCAGCACGACCTGGGGACAGGGGGCTGGAAACACCATATATTTT
CASSTTWGQGAGNTIYF
>TRBV27|TRBJ2-7|.|.
TGTGCCAGCAGCCCAGGTCGCGAGCAGTACTTC
CASSPGREQYF
>TRBV5-4|TRBJ2-5|.|once
TGTGCCAGCAGCCTAAGACAGACAGAAGAGACCCAGTACTTC
CASSLRQTEETQYF
>TRBV5-4|TRBJ2-4|.|.
TGTGCCAGCAGCTTGGATAGCGCAGGAAACATTCAGTACTTC
CASSLDSAGNIQYF
>TRBV7-9|TRBJ1-2|.|.
TGTGCCAGCCAATTGCCGGGGGGCGCGGGCTATGGCTACACCTTC
CASQLPGGAGYGYTF
>TRBV10-3|TRBJ1-2|TRBD1|.
TGTGCCATATCGACAGGGCACTCGGACTATGGCTACACCTTC
CAISTGHSDYGYTF
>TRBV7-9|TRBJ1-5|.|.
TGTGCCAGTGGCAGGGGTGACAATCAGCCCCAGCATTTT
CASGRGDNQPQHF
>TRBV7-9|TRBJ2-1|TRBD2|.
TGTGCCAGCAGCCTAGGGGGAGCGGGGGAATACAATGAGCAGTTCTTC
CASSLGGAGEYNEQFF
>TRBV6-6|TRBJ1-1|TRBD1|.
TGTGCCAGCAGGACAGGGGGCACTGAAGCTTTCTTT
CASRTGGTEAFF
>TRBV6-4|TRBJ2-1|.|medium-sized
TGTGCCAGCAGTGACTCTAGCGGCTCCTACAATGAGCAGTTCTTC
CASSDSSGSYNEQFF
>TRBV25-1|TRBJ2-1|.|.
TGTGCCAGCAGTGAATTTGAGGAGCAGTTCTTC
CASSEFEEQFF
>TRBV27|TRBJ2-3|.|.
TGTGCCAGCAGTAATTTGGGGGGGCCCCCCTTCACAGATACGCAGTATTTT
CASSNLGGPPFTDTQYF
>TRBV28|TRBJ2-2|.|.
TGTGCCAGCAGTTCCGGACAGAACACCGGGGAGCTGTTTTTT
CASSSGQNTGELFF
>TRBV11-3|TRBJ2-5|TRBD2|.
TGTGCCAGCAGCCCCGGCCTAGCGGGGTTGGAGACCCAGTACTTC
CASSPGLAGLETQYF
>TRBV7-2|TRBJ1-3|.|.
TGTGCCAGCAGCTTAGAAGGACACTCCTCTGGAAACACCATATATTTT
CASSLEGHSSGNTIYF
>TRBV6-4|TRBJ1-2|.|.
TGTGCCAGCAGTGACTCTGCCAGTAACTATGGCTACACCTTC
CASSDSASNYGYTF